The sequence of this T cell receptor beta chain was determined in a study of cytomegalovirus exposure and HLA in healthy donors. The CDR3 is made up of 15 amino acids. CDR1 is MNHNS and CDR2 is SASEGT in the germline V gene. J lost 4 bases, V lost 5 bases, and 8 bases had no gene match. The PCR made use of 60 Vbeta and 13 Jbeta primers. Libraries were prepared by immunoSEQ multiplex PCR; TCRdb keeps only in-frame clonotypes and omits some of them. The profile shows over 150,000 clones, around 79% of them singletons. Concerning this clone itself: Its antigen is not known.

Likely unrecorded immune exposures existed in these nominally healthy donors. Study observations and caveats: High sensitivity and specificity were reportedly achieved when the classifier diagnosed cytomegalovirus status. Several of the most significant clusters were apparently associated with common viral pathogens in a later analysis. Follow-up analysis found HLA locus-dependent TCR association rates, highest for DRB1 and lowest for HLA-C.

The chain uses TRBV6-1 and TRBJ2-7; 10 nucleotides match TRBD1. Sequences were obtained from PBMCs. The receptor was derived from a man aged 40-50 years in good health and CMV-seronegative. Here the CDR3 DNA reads TGTGCCAGCAGTCCGGGACAGGGGTATCTGTACGAGCAGTACTTC. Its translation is CASSPGQGYLYEQYF.